Listed below are T cell receptor beta chains from one sample, sequenced in a study of blood T cell repertoires in COVID-19. TCRdb's copy holds only in-frame clones and misses some; the assay was immunoSEQ multiplex PCR. The repertoire holds fewer than 350,000 clones, nearly 90% seen once, with roughly 9% in the top ten. Sequencing used peripheral blood. The receptor source for this set is a man aged 18-30 years with active or convalescent COVID-19. Both conserved end residues are part of each CDR3. The D gene is left open where the match is weak. Rows may omit the clone size; those that give it use once, few, many or a size class.

cdr3_nt cdr3_aa clone_size v_call d_call j_call
TGCGCCAGCAGCGGGGACTTGGCAGATACGCAGTATTTT CASSGDLADTQYF many TRBV5-1 NA TRBJ2-3
TGCGCCAGCAGCCCTAAGGGACTAGCGGACACAGATACGCAGTATTTT CASSPKGLADTDTQYF NA TRBV4-1 TRBD2 TRBJ2-3
TGTGCCAGCAGTTTATCGTCCGGGAGGGGATCCTACGAGCAGTACTTC CASSLSSGRGSYEQYF NA TRBV27 TRBD2 TRBJ2-7
TGTGCCAGCAGCTCCGGGACAGGGAACAATGAGCAGTTCTTC CASSSGTGNNEQFF NA TRBV7-9 TRBD1 TRBJ2-1
TGTGCCAGCAGTGACACGACTAGCGGAACTTGGTACAATGAGCAGTTCTTC CASSDTTSGTWYNEQFF NA TRBV25-1 TRBD2 TRBJ2-1
TGTGCCAGCAGCCCCTCACCGGAGGGGTATGAGCAGTACTTC CASSPSPEGYEQYF NA TRBV9 NA TRBJ2-7
TGTGCCAGCGGGACAGGGGGAGGCTACACCTTC CASGTGGGYTF NA TRBV28 TRBD1 TRBJ1-2
TGCGCCAGCAGCTTAAGCCTAGCAATGGGGAATGAGCAGTTCTTC CASSLSLAMGNEQFF NA TRBV5-1 NA TRBJ2-1
TGCGCCAGCAGCTTCTTCCAGGATGGCACAGATACGCAGTATTTT CASSFFQDGTDTQYF NA TRBV5-1 NA TRBJ2-3
TGTGCCAGCAGCTCGCGCTGGACTAGCGGAAACAATGAGCAGTTCTTC CASSSRWTSGNNEQFF NA TRBV13 TRBD2 TRBJ2-1
TGTGCCAGCAGCCCCGACATCCTGAACACTGAAGCTTTCTTT CASSPDILNTEAFF NA TRBV6-5 NA TRBJ1-1
TGTGCCAGCAGCTGGGACAGGCTGAACACTGAAGCTTTCTTT CASSWDRLNTEAFF once TRBV7-9 TRBD1 TRBJ1-1
TGTGCCAGCAGTGATGGGACTAGGGGAAACACAGATACGCAGTATTTT CASSDGTRGNTDTQYF NA TRBV25-1 TRBD2 TRBJ2-3
TGTGCCAGCAGTTTAGCTGGGGTAGCGGGGGCCTCTATGGCCGGGGAGCTGTTTTTT CASSLAGVAGASMAGELFF NA TRBV27 TRBD2 TRBJ2-2
TGTGCCAGCACCTGGGGAAGGGGGATTAGTGAAGCTTTCTTT CASTWGRGISEAFF once TRBV6-5 NA TRBJ1-1